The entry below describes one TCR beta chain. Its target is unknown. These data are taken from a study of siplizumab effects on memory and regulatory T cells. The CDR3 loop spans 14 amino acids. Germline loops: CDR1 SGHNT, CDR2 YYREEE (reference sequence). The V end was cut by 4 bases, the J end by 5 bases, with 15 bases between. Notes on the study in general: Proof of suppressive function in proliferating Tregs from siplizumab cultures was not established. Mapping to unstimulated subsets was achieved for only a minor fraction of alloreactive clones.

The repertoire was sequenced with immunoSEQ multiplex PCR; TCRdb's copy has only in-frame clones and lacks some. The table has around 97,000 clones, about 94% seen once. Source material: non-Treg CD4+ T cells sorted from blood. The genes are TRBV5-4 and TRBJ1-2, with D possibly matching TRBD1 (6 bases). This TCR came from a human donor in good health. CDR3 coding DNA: TGTGCCAGCAGCCCCGTTGGCAGGGGATATGGCTACACCTTC. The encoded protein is CASSPVGRGYGYTF. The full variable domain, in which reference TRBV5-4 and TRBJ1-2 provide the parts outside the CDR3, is ETGVTQSPTHLIKTRGQQVTLRCSSQSGHNTVSWYQQALGQGPQFIFQYYREEENGRGNFPPRFSGLQFPNYSSELNVNALELDDSALYLCASSPVGRGYGYTFGSGTRLTVV.